One sample yielded the 5 T cell receptor beta chains listed below, sequenced in a study of T cells in Graves' hyperthyroidism and ophthalmopathy. Amplified TCR beta CDR3 regions derived from RNA transcripts. The HTBI primer set served for first-round RT-PCR of the TCR CDR3. Each CDR3 protein is one row after TCRdb ran MiXCR on the multiplex PCR reads. The repertoire holds around 500,000 distinct CDR3 sequences, with about 14% as singletons. Sequencing was done on a sample of blood. The source is a woman between 40 and 55 years old with Graves' hyperthyroidism.

V gene TRBV27 combines with J gene TRBJ2-1, with 7 positions matching TRBD2. Germline CDR1 and CDR2: MNHEY and SMNVEV (reference sequence). The junction had 9 bases not matched to a gene; V was cut back by 5 bases and J by 2 bases. The length of the CDR3 is 16 residues. The CDR3 protein is CASSPELADPYNEQFF. CDR3 in DNA: TGTGCCAGCAGTCCGGAGCTAGCGGACCCCTACAATGAGCAGTTCTTC.

The chain couples TRBV27 to TRBJ2-1; D is ambiguous. Germline V gives CDR1 MNHEY, CDR2 SMNVEV (reference sequence). The V end lost 6 bases, the J end lost 0 bases, and 12 bases lay between the germline ends. The CDR3 contains 15 residues. Here the CDR3 DNA reads TGTGCCAGCAGGGCGGTCCTCGCCTCCTACAATGAGCAGTTCTTC. It codes for CASRAVLASYNEQFF.

On this clonotype: A much more abundant neighbour one base away suggests this may be a read error. The chain employs TRBV2 and TRBJ2-7; D gene ambiguous. The better agreement between TRBJ2-1 and the DNA end casts doubt on the J call. Per germline, CDR1 SNHLY and CDR2 FYNNEI. The CDR3 totals 12 residues. This chain's CDR3 is CASSEATYEQFF. CDR3 bases: TGTGCCAGCAGTGAAGCCACCTACGAGCAGTTCTTC.

This clonotype has a handful of counts. This chain joins TRBV2 and TRBJ2-7, with 8 bases lining up with TRBD2. CDR1 SNHLY and CDR2 FYNNEI come from the germline V gene. The CDR3 extends over 14 amino acids. The J segment lost 6 bases and the V segment lost 6 bases, leaving 10 bases of the junction unmatched. The CDR3 bases are TGTGCCAGCAGACCGGGACTAGATTTCCCCGAGCAGTACTTC. Protein product: CASRPGLDFPEQYF.

This clonotype was counted ten times or more. V gene TRBV12-3 or TRBV12-4 combines with J gene TRBJ2-7; TRBD2 matches at 12 bases. J lost 5 bases, V lost 4 bases, and 12 bases had no gene match. CDR3 length: 17 residues. Here the CDR3 reads CASSSPRTSGTSDEQYF. In nucleotides, the CDR3 is TGTGCCAGCAGTTCGCCGAGGACTAGCGGGACTTCCGACGAGCAGTACTTC.